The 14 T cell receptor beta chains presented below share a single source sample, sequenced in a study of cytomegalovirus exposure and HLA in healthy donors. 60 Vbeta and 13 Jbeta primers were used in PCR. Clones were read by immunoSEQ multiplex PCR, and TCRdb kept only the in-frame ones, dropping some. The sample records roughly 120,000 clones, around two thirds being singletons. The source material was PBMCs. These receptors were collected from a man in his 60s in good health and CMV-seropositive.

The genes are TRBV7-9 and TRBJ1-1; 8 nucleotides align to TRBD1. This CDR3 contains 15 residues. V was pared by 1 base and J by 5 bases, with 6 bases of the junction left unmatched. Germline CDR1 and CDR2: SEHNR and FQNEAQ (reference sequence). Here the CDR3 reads CASSLGHRGMTEAFF. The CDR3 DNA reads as TGTGCCAGCAGCTTAGGCCACAGGGGGATGACTGAAGCTTTCTTT.

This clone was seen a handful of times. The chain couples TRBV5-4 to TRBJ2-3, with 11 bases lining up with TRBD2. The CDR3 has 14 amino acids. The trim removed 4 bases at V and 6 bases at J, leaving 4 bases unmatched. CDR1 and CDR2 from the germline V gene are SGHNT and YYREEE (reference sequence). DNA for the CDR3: TGTGCCAGCAGCCAGTCTAGCGGGGGGGATACGCAGTATTTT. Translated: CASSQSSGGDTQYF.

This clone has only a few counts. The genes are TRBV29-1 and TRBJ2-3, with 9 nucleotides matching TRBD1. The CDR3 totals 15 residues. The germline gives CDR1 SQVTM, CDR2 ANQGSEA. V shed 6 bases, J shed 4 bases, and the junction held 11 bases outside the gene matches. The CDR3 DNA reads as TGCAGCGTGTTGTTATGGGGGACAGGGTCAGATACGCAGTATTTT. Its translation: CSVLLWGTGSDTQYF.

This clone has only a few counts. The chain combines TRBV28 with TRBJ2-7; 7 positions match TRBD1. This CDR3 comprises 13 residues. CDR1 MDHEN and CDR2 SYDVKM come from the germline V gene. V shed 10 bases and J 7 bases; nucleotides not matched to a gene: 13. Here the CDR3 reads CATGTTGAGEQYF. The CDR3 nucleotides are TGTGCCACCGGAACTACAGGGGCCGGGGAGCAGTACTTC.

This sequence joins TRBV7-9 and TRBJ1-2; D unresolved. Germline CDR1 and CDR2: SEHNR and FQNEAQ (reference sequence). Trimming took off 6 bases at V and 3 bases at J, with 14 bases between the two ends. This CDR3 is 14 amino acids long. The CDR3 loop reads CASRPAAGDYGYTF. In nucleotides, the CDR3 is TGTGCCAGCAGGCCGGCGGCTGGAGACTATGGCTACACCTTC.

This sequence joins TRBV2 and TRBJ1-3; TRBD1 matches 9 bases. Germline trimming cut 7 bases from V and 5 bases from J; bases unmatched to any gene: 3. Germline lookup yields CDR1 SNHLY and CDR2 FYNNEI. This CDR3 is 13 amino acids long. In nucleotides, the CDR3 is TGTGCCAGCACCGGGACAGGGCGAAACACCATATATTTT. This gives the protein CASTGTGRNTIYF.

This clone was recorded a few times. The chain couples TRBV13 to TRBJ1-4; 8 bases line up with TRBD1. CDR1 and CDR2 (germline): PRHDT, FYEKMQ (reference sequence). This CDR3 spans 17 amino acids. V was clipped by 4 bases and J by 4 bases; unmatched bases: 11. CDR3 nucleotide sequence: TGTGCCAGCAGCTCCGGACAGGGTAGACTAGATAATGAAAAACTGTTTTTT. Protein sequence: CASSSGQGRLDNEKLFF. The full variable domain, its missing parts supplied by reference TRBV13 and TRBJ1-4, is AAGVIQSPRHLIKEKRETATLKCYPIPRHDTVYWYQQGPGQDPQFLISFYEKMQSDKGSIPDRFSAQQFSDYHSELNMSSLELGDSALYFCASSSGQGRLDNEKLFFGSGTQLSVL.

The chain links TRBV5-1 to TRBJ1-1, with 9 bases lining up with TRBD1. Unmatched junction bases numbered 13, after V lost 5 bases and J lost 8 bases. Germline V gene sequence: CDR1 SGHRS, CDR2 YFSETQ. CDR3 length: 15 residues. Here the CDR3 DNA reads TGCGCCAGCAGAACGGGACCGACAGGGGGGATGGAAGCTTTCTTT. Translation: CASRTGPTGGMEAFF.

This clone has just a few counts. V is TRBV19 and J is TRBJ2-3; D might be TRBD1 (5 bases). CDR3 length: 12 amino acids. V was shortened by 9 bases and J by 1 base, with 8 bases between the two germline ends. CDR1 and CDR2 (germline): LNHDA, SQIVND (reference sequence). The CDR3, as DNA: TGTGCCAGCAGGGATGGCACAGATACGCAGTATTTT. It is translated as CASRDGTDTQYF.

The CDR3 protein is CASSRTSGGRATDTQYF. The CDR3 nucleotides are TGTGCCAGCAGCCGGACTAGCGGGGGCCGGGCCACAGATACGCAGTATTTT. The chain carries TRBV5-4 and TRBJ2-3; 13 bases are shared with TRBD2. CDR3 length: 17 residues. Germline CDR1 SGHNT, CDR2 YYREEE (reference sequence). Germline trimming cut 4 bases from V and 2 bases from J; bases unmatched to any gene: 7.

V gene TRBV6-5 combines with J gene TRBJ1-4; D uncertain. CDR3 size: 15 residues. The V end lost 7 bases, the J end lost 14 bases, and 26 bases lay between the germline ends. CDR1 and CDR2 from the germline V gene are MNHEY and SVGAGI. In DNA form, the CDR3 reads TGTGCCAGCACAGTTGAACAAGCGGGCGGATACGAGCTGTTTTTT. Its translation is CASTVEQAGGYELFF.

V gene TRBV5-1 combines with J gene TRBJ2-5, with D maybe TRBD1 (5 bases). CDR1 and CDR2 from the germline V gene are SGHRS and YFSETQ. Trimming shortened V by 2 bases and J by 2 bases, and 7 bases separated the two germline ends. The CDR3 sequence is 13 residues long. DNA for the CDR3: TGCGCCAGCAGCTTTACAGGACAAGAGACCCAGTACTTC. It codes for CASSFTGQETQYF.

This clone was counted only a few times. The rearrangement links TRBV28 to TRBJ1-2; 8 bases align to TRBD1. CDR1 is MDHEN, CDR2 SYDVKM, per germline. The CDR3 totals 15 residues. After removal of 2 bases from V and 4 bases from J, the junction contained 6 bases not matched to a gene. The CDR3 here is CASSLGQGAVYGYTF. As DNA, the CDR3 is TGTGCCAGCAGTTTAGGCCAGGGGGCTGTCTATGGCTACACCTTC.

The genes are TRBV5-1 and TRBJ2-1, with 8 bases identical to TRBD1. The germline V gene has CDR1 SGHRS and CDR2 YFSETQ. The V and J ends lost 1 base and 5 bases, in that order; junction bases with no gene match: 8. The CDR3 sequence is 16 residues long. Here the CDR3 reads CASSLYLQGANNEQFF. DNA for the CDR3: TGCGCCAGCAGCTTGTATCTCCAGGGGGCGAACAATGAGCAGTTCTTC.